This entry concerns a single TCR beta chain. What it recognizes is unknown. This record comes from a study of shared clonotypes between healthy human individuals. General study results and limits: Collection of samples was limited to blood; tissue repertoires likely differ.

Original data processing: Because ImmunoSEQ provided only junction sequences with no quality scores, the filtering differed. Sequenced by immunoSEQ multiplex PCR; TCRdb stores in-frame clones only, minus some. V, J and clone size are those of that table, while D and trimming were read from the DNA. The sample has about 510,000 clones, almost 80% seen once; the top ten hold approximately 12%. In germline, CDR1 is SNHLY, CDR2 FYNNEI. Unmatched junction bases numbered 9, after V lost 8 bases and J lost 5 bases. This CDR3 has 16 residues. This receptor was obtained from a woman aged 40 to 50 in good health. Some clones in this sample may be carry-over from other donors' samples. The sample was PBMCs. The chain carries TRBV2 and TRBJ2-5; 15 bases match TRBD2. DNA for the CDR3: TGTGCCAGCCGCCGGACTAGCGGGAGGGCCTGGGAGACCCAGTACTTC. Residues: CASRRTSGRAWETQYF.